This T cell receptor (beta chain) came from a study of blood T cell repertoires in COVID-19. In the authors' workflow: From reference gene primer amplification, estimates of nucleated cell counts were derived. The assay was immunoSEQ multiplex PCR, and TCRdb's table has in-frame clones only and misses some. V and J calls and clone size are copied from that table; D and trimming were computed from the DNA. This table holds 250,000 to 300,000 clones, about 88% found once. CDR1 is KGHSH and CDR2 is LQKENI in the germline V gene. The CDR3 extends over 17 amino acids. V dropped 3 bases and J dropped 4; count of bases not matched to a gene: 12.

Sequencing was done on a sample of peripheral blood. The TCR was taken from a woman aged 55-69 years with acute or convalescent COVID-19. The rearrangement links TRBV18 to TRBJ2-5; 9 nucleotides align to TRBD1. The CDR3 DNA sequence: TGTGCCAGCTCACCCGGGACAGGGATCCAAGAGAGAGAGACCCAGTACTTC. The encoded protein is CASSPGTGIQERETQYF. Full variable domain (missing parts from reference TRBV18 and TRBJ2-5): NAGVMQNPRHLVRRRGQEARLRCSPMKGHSHVYWYRQLPEEGLKFMVYLQKENIIDESGMPKERFSAEFPKEGPSILRIQQVVRGDSAAYFCASSPGTGIQERETQYFGPGTRLLVL.